This TCR beta chain came from a study of early T cells in non-severe SARS-CoV-2 infection. At the level of the study: From unsorted whole blood, bulk RNA was sequenced, and the chains remained unpaired.

This clonotype was recorded at least ten times. In the library, individual cDNA molecules carried attached unique molecular identifiers. TCRdb redid the calling of the 5' RACE reads with MiXCR, one entry per CDR3 protein. The repertoire consists of approximately 38,000 distinct CDR3 sequences, with around 4.5% occurring once and the leading ten covering 4.8%. The ends lost 0 bases at V and 4 bases at J; junction bases unmatched: 3. The CDR3 covers 16 residues. Germline CDR1 reads LGHNA; CDR2 reads YSLEER. Sequenced sample: whole blood. The receptor's source is an adult who was a healthcare worker with PCR-confirmed SARS-CoV-2 infection or an uninfected control (not recorded which). The chain couples TRBV4-3 to TRBJ2-3; 11 nucleotides match TRBD1. This CDR3 is CASSQEPGQGADTQYF. In nucleotides, the CDR3 is TGCGCCAGCAGCCAAGAACCGGGACAGGGGGCAGATACGCAGTATTTT.